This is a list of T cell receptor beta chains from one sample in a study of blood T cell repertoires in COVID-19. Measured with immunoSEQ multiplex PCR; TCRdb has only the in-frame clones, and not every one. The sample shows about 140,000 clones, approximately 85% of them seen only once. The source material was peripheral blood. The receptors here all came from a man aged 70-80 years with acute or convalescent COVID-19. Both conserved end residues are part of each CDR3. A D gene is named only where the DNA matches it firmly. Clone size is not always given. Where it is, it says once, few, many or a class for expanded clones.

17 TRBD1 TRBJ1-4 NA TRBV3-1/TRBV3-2 TGTGCCAGCAGCCCCTATACCAGGGGGCCCGCTAATGAAAAACTGTTTTTT CASSPYTRGPANEKLFF
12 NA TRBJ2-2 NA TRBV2 TGTGCCAGCGGCCTAGCTGACGGGGAGCTGTTTTTT CASGLADGELFF
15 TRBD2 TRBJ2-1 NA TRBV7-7 TGTGCCAGCAGCCCCGCGGGGGGCTCCTACAATGAGCAGTTCTTC CASSPAGGSYNEQFF
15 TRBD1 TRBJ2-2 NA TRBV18 TGTGCCAGCTACGGGACAGGGGGCGATACCGGGGAGCTGTTTTTT CASYGTGGDTGELFF
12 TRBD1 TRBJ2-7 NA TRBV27 TGTGCCAGCGGAGTCCACAGGGGCGAGCAGTACTTC CASGVHRGEQYF
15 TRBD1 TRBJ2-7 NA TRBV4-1 TGCGCCAGCAGCCCCCGACAGGGTAAAACCTACGAGCAGTACTTC CASSPRQGKTYEQYF
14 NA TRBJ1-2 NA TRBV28 TGTGCCAGCAGTTTGTTGGAGGGTAACGGGGGCTACACCTTC CASSLLEGNGGYTF
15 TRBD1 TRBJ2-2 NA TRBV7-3 TGTGCCAGCAGCTTAGGGACAGGGAGGACCGGGGAGCTGTTTTTT CASSLGTGRTGELFF
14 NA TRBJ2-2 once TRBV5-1 TGCGCCAGCAGCTTGGGAAGCCCCACCGGGGAGCTGTTTTTT CASSLGSPTGELFF
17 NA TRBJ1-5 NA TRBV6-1 TGTGCCAGCAGTGAAGTAGGAAGGGGCTATAGCAATCAGCCCCAGCATTTT CASSEVGRGYSNQPQHF
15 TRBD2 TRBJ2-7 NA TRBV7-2 TGTGCCAGCAGTCCGAGGGTTAGCGGGGCGGGTGAGCAGTACTTC CASSPRVSGAGEQYF
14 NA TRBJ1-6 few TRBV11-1 TGTGCCAGCAGCTTGGAACAGTTGAATTCACCCCTCCACTTT CASSLEQLNSPLHF
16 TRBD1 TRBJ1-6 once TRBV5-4 TGTGCCAGCAGCTTGGGACAGGGTCTTTTTAATTCACCCCTCCACTTT CASSLGQGLFNSPLHF
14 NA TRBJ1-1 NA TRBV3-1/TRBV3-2 TGTGCCAGCAGCCAAGAAGAGGGTAAGGCCTCTCATTGGTTT CASSQEEGKASHWF
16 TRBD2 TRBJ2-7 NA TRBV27 TGTGCCAGCAGAAGGGGTCAGACTAGCGGTGTTTACGAGCAGTACTTC CASRRGQTSGVYEQYF
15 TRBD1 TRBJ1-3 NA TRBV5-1 TGCGCCAGCAGCGTCCAGGGGGTTGGTGGAAACACCATATATTTT CASSVQGVGGNTIYF
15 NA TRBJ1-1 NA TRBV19 TGTGCCAGTAGTCGTATCGAAACAATGAACACTGAAGCTTTCTTT CASSRIETMNTEAFF
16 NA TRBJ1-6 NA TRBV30 TGTGCCTGGAGTGTAAGCGGAAGCTCCTATAATTCACCCCTCCACTTT CAWSVSGSSYNSPLHF
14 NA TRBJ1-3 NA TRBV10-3 TGTGCCATCAGTCTAGGTAGCTCTGGAAACACCATATATTTT CAISLGSSGNTIYF
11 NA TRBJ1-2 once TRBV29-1 TGCAGCGTCGGAGGGATCTACGGCTACACCTTC CSVGGIYGYTF
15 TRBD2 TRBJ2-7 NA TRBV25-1 TGTGCCAGCGGGACTAGCGGGCTGAGCTCCTACGAGCAGTACTTC CASGTSGLSSYEQYF
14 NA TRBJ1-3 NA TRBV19 TGTGCCAGCGCCCCGGGGAGTTCTGGAAACACCATATATTTT CASAPGSSGNTIYF
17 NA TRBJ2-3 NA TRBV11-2 TGTGCCAGCAGCTTAGGCAACAGGGTAGCCGGCACAGATACGCAGTATTTT CASSLGNRVAGTDTQYF
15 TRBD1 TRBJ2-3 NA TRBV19 TGTGCCAGTAGCCTCGACGGGACAGGGGGCAGGACGCAGTATTTT CASSLDGTGGRTQYF
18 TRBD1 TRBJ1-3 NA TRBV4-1 TGCGCCAGCAGCCAGCGAGGACAGGGATTTCGGTCTGGAAACACCATATATTTT CASSQRGQGFRSGNTIYF
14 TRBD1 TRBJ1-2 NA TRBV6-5 TGTGCCAGCACCCCGGGACAGGGTTCTTATGGCTACACCTTC CASTPGQGSYGYTF
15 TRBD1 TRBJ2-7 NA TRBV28 TGTGCCAGCACAGACCGGGACAGGGGTCGGTACGAGCAGTACTTC CASTDRDRGRYEQYF
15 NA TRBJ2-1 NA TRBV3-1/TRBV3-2 TGTGCCAGCAGCCCCCGAAGGGGTGTGAACAATGAGCAGTTCTTC CASSPRRGVNNEQFF